This TCR beta chain was captured by sequencing in a study of shared clonotypes between healthy human individuals. Study information: Sampling drew on donors who were a couple of women and a few men aged 18 to 49.

Here immunoSEQ multiplex PCR was the method, and the copy in TCRdb shows in-frame clones only, minus some. The sample holds roughly 640,000 clones, less than 98% seen once. This CDR3 region has 14 residues. Germline V lookup: CDR1 SEHNR, CDR2 FQNEAQ (reference sequence). V was pared by 2 bases and J by 4 bases, with 9 bases between. Sequencing was done on a sample of naive CD4+ T cells sorted from blood. The subset was: CD45RA+ positively selected. The gene calls are TRBV7-9 and TRBJ1-5; D might be TRBD1 (5 bases). The source of this sequence is a young woman in good health. This CDR3 reads CASSLSRGNQPQHF. CDR3 coding DNA: TGTGCCAGCAGCTTATCCCGGGGGAATCAGCCCCAGCATTTT.